The sequence of this TCR beta chain was determined in a study of early T cells in non-severe SARS-CoV-2 infection. The germline V gene encodes CDR1 MGHRA and CDR2 YSYEKL. The V end lost 1 base, the J end lost 5 bases, and 14 bases lay between the germline ends. CDR3 length: 15 residues. Individual cDNA molecules each received unique molecular identifiers attached to them. TCRdb re-derived calls from the 5' RACE reads in MiXCR, one entry per CDR3 protein. The sample lists about 66,000 distinct CDR3 sequences, over 20% seen once, with about 15% in the top ten. The TCR originated in an adult who was a healthcare worker with PCR-confirmed SARS-CoV-2 infection or an uninfected control (not recorded which). This rearrangement joins TRBV4-1 to TRBJ1-1, with a tentative D call TRBD1 (5 bases). This material consisted of whole blood, taken at baseline. In nucleotides, the CDR3 is TGCGCCAGCAGCCAAGTTGGCTCGGGGGGGACTGAAGCTTTCTTT. Its translation is CASSQVGSGGTEAFF.